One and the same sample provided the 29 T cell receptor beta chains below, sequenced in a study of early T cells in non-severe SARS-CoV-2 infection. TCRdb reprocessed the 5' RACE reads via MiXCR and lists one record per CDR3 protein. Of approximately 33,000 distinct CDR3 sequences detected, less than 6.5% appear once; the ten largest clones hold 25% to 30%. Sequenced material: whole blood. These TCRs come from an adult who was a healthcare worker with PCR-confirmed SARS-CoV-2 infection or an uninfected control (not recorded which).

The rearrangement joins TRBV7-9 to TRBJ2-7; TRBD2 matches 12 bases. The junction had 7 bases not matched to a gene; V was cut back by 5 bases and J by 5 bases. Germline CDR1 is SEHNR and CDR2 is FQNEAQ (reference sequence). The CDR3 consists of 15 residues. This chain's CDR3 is CASSASGRAHHEQYF. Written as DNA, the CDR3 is TGTGCCAGCAGCGCTAGCGGGAGGGCCCACCACGAGCAGTACTTC.

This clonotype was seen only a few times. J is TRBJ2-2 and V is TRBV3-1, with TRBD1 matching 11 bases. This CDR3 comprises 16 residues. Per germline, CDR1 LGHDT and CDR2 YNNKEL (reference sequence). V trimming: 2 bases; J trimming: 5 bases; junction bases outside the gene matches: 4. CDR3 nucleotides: TGTGCCAGCAGCCAATGGACAGGGGGCAGGACCGGGGAGCTGTTTTTT. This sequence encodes CASSQWTGGRTGELFF.

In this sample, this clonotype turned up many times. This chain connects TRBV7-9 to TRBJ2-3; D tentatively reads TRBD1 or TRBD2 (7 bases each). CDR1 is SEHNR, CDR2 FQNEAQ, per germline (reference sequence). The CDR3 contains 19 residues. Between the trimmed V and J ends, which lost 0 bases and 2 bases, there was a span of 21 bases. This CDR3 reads CASSLAGGRTGSFTDTQYF. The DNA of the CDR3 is TGTGCCAGCAGCTTAGCGGGGGGGCGGACAGGTTCCTTCACAGATACGCAGTATTTT. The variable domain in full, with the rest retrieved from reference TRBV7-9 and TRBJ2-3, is DTGVSQNPRHKITKRGQNVTFRCDPISEHNRLYWYRQTLGQGPEFLTYFQNEAQLEKSRLLSDRFSAERPKGSFSTLEIQRTEQGDSAMYLCASSLAGGRTGSFTDTQYFGPGTRLTVL.

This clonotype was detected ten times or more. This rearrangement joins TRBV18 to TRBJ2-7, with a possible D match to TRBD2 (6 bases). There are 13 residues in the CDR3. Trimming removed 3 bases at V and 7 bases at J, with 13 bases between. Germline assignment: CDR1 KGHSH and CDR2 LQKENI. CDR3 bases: TGTGCCAGCTCACCGTGGGGGGAGATGGAGCAGTACTTC. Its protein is CASSPWGEMEQYF.

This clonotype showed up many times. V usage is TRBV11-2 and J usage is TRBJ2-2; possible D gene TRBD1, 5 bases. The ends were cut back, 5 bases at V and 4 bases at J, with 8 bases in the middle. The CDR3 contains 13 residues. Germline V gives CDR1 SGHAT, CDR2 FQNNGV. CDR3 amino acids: CASSKTGTGELFF. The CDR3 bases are TGTGCCAGCAGCAAAACAGGCACCGGGGAGCTGTTTTTT.

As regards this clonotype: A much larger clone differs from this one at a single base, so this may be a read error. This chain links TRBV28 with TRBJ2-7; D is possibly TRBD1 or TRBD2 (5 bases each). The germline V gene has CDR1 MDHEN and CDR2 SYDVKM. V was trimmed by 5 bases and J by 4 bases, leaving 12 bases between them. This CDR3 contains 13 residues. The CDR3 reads CASSPGRHYEQYF. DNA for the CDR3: TGTGCCAGCAGTCCGGGACGGCATTACGAGCAGTACTTC.

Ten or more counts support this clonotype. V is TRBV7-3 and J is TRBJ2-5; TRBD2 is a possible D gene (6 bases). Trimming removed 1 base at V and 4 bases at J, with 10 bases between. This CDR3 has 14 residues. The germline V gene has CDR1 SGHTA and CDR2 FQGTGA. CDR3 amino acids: CASSLSPGGETQYF. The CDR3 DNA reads TGTGCCAGCAGCTTAAGCCCCGGGGGAGAGACCCAGTACTTC.

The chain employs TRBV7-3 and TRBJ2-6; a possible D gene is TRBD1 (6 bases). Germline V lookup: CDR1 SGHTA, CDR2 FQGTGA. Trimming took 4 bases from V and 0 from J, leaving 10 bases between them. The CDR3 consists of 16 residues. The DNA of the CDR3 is TGTGCCAGCAGCTCTACAGGGTTCTCTGGGGCCAACGTCCTGACTTTC. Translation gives CASSSTGFSGANVLTF.

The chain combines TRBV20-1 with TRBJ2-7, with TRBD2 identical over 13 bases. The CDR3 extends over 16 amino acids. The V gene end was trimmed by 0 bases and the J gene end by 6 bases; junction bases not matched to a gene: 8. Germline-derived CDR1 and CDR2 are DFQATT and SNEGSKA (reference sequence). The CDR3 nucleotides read TGCAGTGCTAGAGATCCCCGGACTAGCGGGAGTTCCGAGCAGTACTTC. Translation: CSARDPRTSGSSEQYF.

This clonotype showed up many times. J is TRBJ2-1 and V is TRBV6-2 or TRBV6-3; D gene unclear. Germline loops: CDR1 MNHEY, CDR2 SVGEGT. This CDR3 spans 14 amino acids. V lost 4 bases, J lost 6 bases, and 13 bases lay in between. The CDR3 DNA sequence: TGTGCCAGCAGTTTGGTCCTAGTTCGCAATGAGCAGTTCTTC. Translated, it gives CASSLVLVRNEQFF.

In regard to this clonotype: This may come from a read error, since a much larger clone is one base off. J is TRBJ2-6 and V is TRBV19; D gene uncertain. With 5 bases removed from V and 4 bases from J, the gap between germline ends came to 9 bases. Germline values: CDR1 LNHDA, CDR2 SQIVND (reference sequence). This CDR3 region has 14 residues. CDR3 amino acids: CASSLIPGANVLTF. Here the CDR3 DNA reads TGTGCCAGTAGTCTCATCCCCGGGGCCAACGTCCTGACTTTC.

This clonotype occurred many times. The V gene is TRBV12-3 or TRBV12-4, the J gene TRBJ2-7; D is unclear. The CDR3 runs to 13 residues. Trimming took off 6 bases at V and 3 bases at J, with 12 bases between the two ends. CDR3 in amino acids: CASRRTESYEQYF. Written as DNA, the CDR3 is TGTGCCAGCAGGAGGACGGAAAGCTACGAGCAGTACTTC.

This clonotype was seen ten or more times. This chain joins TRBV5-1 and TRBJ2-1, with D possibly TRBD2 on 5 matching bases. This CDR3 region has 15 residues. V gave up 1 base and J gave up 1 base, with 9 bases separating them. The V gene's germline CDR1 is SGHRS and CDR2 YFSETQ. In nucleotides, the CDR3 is TGCGCCAGCAGCTTGCGGGGAGATTCCTACAATGAGCAGTTCTTC. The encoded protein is CASSLRGDSYNEQFF. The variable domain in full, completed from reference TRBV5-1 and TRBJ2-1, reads KAGVTQTPRYLIKTRGQQVTLSCSPISGHRSVSWYQQTPGQGLQFLFEYFSETQRNKGNFPGRFSGRQFSNSRSEMNVSTLELGDSALYLCASSLRGDSYNEQFFGPGTRLTVL.

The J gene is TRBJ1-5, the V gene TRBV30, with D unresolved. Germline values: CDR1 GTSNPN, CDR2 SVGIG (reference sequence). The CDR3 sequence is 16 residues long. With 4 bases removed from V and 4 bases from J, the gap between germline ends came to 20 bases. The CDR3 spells CAWTKRKEGGNQPQHF. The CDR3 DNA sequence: TGTGCCTGGACCAAACGAAAGGAGGGCGGGAATCAGCCCCAGCATTTT.

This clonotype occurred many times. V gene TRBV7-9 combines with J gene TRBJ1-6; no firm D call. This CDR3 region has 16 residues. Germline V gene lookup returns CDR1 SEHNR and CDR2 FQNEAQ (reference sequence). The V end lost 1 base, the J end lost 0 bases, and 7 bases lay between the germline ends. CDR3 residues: CASSLGQSSYNSPLHF. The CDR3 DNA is TGTGCCAGCAGCTTAGGGCAGAGCTCCTATAATTCACCCCTCCACTTT.

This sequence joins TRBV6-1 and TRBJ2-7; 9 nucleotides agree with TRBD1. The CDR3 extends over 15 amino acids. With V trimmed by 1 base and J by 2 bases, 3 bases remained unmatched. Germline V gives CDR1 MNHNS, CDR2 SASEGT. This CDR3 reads CASSEEDRGAYEQYF. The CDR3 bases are TGTGCCAGCAGTGAAGAGGACAGGGGTGCCTACGAGCAGTACTTC.

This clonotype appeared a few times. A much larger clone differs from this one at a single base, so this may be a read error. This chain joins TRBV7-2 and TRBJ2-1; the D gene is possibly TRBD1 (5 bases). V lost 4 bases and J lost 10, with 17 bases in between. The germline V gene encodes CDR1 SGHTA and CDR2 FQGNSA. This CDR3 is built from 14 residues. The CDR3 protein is CASSSRARSGEQFF. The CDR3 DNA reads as TGTGCCAGCAGCTCCCGGGCTAGGTCAGGGGAGCAGTTCTTC.

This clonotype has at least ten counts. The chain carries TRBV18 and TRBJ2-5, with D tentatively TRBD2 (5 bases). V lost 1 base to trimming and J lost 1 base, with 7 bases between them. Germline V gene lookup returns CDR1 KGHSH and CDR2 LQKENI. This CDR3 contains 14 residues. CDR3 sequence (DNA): TGTGCCAGCTCACCACAAGCGGCCCAAGAGACCCAGTACTTC. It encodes CASSPQAAQETQYF.

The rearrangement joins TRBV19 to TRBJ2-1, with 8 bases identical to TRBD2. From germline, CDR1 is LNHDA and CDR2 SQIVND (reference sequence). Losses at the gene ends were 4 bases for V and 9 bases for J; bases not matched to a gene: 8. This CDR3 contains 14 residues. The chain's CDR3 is CASSKGSGIGEQFF. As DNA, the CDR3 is TGTGCCAGTAGTAAGGGTAGCGGGATCGGTGAGCAGTTCTTC.

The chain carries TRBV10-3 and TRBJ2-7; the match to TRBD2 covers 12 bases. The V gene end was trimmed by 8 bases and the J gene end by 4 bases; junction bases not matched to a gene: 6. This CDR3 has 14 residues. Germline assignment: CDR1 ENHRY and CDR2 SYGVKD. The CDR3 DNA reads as TGTGCCATCCGAAGGACTAGCGGGGATTACGAGCAGTACTTC. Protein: CAIRRTSGDYEQYF.

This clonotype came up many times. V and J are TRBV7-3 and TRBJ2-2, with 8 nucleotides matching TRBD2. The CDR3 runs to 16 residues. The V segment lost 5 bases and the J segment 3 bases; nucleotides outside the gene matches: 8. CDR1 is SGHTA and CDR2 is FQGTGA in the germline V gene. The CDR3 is CASSLLSGIHTGELFF. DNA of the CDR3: TGTGCCAGCAGCCTACTTAGCGGGATCCACACCGGGGAGCTGTTTTTT.

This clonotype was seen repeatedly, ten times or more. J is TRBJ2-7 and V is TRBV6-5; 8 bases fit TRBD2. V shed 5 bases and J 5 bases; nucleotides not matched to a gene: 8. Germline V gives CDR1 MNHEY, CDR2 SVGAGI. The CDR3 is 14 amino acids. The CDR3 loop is CASSGGLVVNEQYF. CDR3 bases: TGTGCCAGCAGTGGGGGACTAGTCGTAAACGAGCAGTACTTC.

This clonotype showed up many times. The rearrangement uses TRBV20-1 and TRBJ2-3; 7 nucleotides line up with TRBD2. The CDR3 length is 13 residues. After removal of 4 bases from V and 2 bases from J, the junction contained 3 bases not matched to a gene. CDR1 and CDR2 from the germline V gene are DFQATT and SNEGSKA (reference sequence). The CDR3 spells CSANGRYTDTQYF. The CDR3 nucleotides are TGCAGTGCTAACGGGAGGTACACAGATACGCAGTATTTT.

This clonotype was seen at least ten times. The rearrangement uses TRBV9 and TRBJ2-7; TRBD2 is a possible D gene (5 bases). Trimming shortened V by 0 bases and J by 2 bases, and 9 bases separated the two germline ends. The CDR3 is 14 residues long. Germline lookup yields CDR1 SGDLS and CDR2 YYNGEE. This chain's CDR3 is CASSVGTAAYEQYF. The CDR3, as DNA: TGTGCCAGCAGCGTAGGAACAGCGGCCTACGAGCAGTACTTC.

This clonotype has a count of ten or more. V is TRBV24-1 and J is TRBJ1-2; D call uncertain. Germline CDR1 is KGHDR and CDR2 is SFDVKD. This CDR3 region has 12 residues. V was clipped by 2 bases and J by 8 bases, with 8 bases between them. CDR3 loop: CATSDWTAGYTF. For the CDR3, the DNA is TGTGCCACCAGTGATTGGACGGCCGGCTACACCTTC.

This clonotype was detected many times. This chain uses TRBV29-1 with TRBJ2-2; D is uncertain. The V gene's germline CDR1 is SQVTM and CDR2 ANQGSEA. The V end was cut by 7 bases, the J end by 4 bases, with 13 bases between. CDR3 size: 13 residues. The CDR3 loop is CSGNQDGTGELFF. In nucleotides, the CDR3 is TGCAGCGGAAACCAGGATGGCACCGGGGAGCTGTTTTTT.

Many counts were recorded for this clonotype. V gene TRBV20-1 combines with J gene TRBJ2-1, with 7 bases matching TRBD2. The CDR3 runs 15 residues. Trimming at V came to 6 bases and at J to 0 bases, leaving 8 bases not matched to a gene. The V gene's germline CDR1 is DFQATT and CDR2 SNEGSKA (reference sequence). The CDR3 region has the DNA TGCAGTGCAGCCAGACTAGCAGTCTCCTACAATGAGCAGTTCTTC. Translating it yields CSAARLAVSYNEQFF.

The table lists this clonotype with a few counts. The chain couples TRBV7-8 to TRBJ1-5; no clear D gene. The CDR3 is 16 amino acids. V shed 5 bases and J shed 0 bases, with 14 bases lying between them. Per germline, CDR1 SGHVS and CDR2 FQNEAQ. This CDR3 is CASSPWSLYSNQPQHF. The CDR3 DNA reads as TGTGCCAGCAGCCCCTGGTCTCTTTATAGCAATCAGCCCCAGCATTTT.

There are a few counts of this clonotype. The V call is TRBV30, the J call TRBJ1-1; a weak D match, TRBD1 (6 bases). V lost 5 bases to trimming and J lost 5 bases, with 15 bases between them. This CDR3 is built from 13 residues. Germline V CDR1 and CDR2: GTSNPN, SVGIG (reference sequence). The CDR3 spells CAWGKQGLTEAFF. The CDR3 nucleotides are TGTGCCTGGGGGAAACAGGGTTTAACTGAAGCTTTCTTT.